This is a list of T cell receptor beta chains from one sample in a study of blood T cell repertoires in COVID-19. Sequencing was performed with immunoSEQ multiplex PCR; in TCRdb, only in-frame clones are kept and a portion is missing. The data contain around 76,000 clones, roughly 80% of them singletons. The sample taken for sequencing was peripheral blood. The receptors shown here come from a man aged 25 to 45 with COVID-19, enrolled during active disease. CDR3s include the opening cysteine and the closing phenylalanine or tryptophan. D genes are given only for firm matches. A row's size may be missing; if present it is once, few, many or a size class.

CDR3 protein,D gene,J gene,clone size,V gene,CDR3 length
CASSQVFGGPAGNTIYF,-,TRBJ1-3,-,TRBV4-1,17
CASSSWTDSYEQYF,-,TRBJ2-7,once,TRBV6-5,14
CAWSMPAGPGDTQYF,-,TRBJ2-3,-,TRBV30,15
CASSIHYDSVNQPQHF,-,TRBJ1-5,few,TRBV19,16
CASSDLAGGGYNEQFF,TRBD2,TRBJ2-1,many,TRBV6-4,16
CASSLTSSSGNTIYF,-,TRBJ1-3,-,TRBV28,15
CASSLSLGRTQYF,-,TRBJ2-5,once,TRBV7-9,13
CASSTLDRSIEAFF,-,TRBJ1-1,-,TRBV19,14
CASRPGTDTGELFF,TRBD1,TRBJ2-2,-,TRBV6-5,14
CASRSLDRGYGYTF,-,TRBJ1-2,-,TRBV28,14